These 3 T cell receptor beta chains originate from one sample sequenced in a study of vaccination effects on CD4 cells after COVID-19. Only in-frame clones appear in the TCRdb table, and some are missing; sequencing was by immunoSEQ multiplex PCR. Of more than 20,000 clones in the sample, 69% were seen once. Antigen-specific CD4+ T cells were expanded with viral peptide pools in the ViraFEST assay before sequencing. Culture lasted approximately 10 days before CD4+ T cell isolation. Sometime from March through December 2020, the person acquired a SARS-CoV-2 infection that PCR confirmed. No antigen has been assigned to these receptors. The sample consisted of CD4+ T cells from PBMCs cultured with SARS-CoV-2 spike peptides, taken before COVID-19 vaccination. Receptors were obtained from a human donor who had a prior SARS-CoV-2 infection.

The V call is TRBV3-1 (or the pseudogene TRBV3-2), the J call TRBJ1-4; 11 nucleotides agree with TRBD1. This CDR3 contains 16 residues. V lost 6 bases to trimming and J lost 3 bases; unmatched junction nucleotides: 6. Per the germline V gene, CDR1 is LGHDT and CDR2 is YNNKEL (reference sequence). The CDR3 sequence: CASSRTGGAPNEKLFF. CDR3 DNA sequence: TGTGCCAGCAGTCGGACAGGGGGCGCCCCTAATGAAAAACTGTTTTTT.

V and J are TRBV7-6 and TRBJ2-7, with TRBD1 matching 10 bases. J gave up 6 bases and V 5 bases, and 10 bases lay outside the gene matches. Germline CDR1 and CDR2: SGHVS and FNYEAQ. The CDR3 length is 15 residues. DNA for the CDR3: TGTGCCAGCAGCCCAATTCCCGGGACAGGGGCCGAGCAGTACTTC. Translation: CASSPIPGTGAEQYF.

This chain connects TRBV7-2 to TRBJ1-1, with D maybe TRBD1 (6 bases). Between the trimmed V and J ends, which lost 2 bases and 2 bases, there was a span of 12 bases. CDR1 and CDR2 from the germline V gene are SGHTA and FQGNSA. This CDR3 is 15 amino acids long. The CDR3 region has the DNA TGTGCCAGCAGCTTATCAGGGGTGGGAAACACTGAAGCTTTCTTT. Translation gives CASSLSGVGNTEAFF.